The clone carrying this T cell receptor beta chain has a single count. As yet, its antigen is unknown. The sample originates from a study of T cell responses to AZD1222 COVID-19 vaccine. About the research overall: The study pooled second doses at about 4 or about 12 weeks. Findings of the study overall: The donors showed a predominance of white British ancestry and of females, with possible underestimation of clonal diversity.

V gave up 6 bases and J gave up 2 bases, with 13 bases separating them. The CDR3 runs 15 residues. Germline CDR1 and CDR2: MDHEN and SYDVKM. Using immunoSEQ multiplex PCR, the repertoire was profiled, and TCRdb retains in-frame clones only, with some absent. The sample shows under 140,000 clones, about nine tenths of them seen only once. Source: peripheral blood, taken on day 0 of AZD1222 vaccination. The chain has TRBV28 and TRBJ1-4, with unresolved D. This TCR came from an adult in good health. CDR3 amino acids: CASSPIWRTNEKLFF. CDR3 DNA sequence: TGTGCCAGCAGCCCCATCTGGAGGACTAATGAAAAACTGTTTTTT. Together with reference TRBV28 and TRBJ1-4, the CDR3 gives the full variable domain: DVKVTQSSRYLVKRTGEKVFLECVQDMDHENMFWYRQDPGLGLRLIYFSYDVKMKEKGDIPEGYSVSREKKERFSLILESASTNQTSMYLCASSPIWRTNEKLFFGSGTQLSVL.